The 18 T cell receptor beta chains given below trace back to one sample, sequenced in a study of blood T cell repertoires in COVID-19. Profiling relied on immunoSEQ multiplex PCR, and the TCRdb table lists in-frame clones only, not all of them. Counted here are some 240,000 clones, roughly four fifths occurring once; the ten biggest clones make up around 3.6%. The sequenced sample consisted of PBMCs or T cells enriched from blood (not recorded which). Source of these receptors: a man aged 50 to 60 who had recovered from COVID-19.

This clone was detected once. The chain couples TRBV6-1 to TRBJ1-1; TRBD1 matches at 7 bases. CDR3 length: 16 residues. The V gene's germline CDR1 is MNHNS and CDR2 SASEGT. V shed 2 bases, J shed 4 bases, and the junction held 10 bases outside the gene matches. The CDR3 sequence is CASSELGGRAGTEAFF. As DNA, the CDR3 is TGTGCCAGCAGTGAACTAGGGGGCCGGGCGGGCACTGAAGCTTTCTTT.

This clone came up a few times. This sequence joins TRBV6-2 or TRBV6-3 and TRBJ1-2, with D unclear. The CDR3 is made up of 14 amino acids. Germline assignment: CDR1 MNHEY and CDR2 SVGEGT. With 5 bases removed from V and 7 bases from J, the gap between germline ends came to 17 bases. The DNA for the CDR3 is TGTGCCAGCAGTCGTGTGGAAAGGGCGGGTGGCTACACCTTC. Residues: CASSRVERAGGYTF.

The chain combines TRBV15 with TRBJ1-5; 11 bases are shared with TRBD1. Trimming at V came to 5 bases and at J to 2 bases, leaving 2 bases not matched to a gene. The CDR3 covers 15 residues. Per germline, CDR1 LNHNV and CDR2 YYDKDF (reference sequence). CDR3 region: CATSLGQGGNQPQHF. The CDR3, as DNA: TGTGCCACCAGCTTGGGACAGGGGGGCAATCAGCCCCAGCATTTT.

The CDR3 protein is CASSIVQGANTGELFF. In DNA, the CDR3 is TGTGCCAGTAGTATAGTACAGGGGGCTAACACCGGGGAGCTGTTTTTT. The genes are TRBV19 and TRBJ2-2, with 9 bases matching TRBD1. The V gene end was trimmed by 1 base and the J gene end by 2 bases; junction bases not matched to a gene: 2. The CDR3 covers 16 residues. The germline CDR1 and CDR2 sequences are LNHDA and SQIVND (reference sequence).

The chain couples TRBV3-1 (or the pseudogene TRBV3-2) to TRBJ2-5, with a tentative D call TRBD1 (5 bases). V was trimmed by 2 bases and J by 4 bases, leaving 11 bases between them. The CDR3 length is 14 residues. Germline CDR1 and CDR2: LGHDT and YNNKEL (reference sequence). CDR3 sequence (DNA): TGTGCCAGCAGCCAAAGAAGGGGCTTAGAGACCCAGTACTTC. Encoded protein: CASSQRRGLETQYF.

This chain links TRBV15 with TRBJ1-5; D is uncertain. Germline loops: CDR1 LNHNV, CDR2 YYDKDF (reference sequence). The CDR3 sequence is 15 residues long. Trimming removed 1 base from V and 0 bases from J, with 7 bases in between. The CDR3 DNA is TGTGCCACCAGCAGAGCCCAAAATAGCAATCAGCCCCAGCATTTT. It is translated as CATSRAQNSNQPQHF.

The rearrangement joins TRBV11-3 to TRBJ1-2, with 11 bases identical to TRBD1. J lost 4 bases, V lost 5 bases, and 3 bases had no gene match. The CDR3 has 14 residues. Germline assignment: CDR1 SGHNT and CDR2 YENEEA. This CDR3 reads CASSQGQGAYGYTF. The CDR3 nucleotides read TGTGCCAGCAGCCAAGGACAGGGGGCCTATGGCTACACCTTC. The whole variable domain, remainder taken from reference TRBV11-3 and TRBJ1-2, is EAGVVQSPRYKIIEKKQPVAFWCNPISGHNTLYWYLQNLGQGPELLIRYENEEAVDDSQLPKDRFSAERLKGVDSTLKIQPAELGDSAVYLCASSQGQGAYGYTFGSGTRLTVV.

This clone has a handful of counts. CDR3 in DNA: TGTGCCAGTAGTATAGATTGGTTTGGGCGTCAAGAGACCCAGTACTTC. Translation: CASSIDWFGRQETQYF. The V gene is TRBV19, the J gene TRBJ2-5; D is undetermined. V dropped 0 bases and J dropped 2 bases, with 13 bases sitting between them. This CDR3 spans 16 amino acids. Germline CDR1 reads LNHDA; CDR2 reads SQIVND (reference sequence).

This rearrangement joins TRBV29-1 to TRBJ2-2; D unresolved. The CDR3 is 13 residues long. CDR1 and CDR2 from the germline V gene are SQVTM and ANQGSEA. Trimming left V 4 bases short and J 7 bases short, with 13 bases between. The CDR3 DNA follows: TGCAGCGTTGCGGAGCAACGGCGCGGGGAGCTGTTTTTT. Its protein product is CSVAEQRRGELFF.

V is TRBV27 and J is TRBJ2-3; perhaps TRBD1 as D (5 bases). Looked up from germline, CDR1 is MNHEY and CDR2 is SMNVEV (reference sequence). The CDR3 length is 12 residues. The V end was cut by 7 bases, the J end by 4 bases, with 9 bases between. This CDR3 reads CASKIGADTQYF. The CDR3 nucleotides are TGTGCCAGCAAAATAGGGGCAGATACGCAGTATTTT.

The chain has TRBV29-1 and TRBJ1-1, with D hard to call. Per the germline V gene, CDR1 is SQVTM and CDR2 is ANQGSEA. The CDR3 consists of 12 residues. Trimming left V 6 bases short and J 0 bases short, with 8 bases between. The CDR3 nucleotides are TGCAGCGTGAGAAAATTGAACACTGAAGCTTTCTTT. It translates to CSVRKLNTEAFF.

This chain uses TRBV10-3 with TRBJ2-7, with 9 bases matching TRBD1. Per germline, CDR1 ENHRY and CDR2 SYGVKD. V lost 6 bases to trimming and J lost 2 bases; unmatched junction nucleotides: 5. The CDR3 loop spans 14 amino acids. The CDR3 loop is CAIRGDRVTYEQYF. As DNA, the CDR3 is TGTGCCATCAGGGGGGACAGGGTTACCTACGAGCAGTACTTC.

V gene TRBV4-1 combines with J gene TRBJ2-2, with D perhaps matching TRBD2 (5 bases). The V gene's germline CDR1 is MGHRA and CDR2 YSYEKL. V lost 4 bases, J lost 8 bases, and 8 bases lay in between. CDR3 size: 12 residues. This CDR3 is CASSPPGGELFF. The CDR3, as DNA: TGCGCCAGCAGCCCTCCGGGAGGGGAGCTGTTTTTT.

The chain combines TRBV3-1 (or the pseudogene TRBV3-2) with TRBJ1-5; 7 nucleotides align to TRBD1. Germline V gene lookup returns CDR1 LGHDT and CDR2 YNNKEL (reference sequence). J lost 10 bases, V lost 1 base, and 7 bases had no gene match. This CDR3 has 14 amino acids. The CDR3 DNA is TGTGCCAGCAGCCAAGCCGGACAGGCCGGACCCCAGCATTTT. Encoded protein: CASSQAGQAGPQHF.

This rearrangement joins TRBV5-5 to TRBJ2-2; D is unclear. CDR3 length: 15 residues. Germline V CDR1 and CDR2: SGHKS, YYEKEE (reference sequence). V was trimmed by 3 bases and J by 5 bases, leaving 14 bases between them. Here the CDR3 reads CASSSRSGPTGELFF. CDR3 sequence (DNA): TGTGCCAGCAGCTCGAGGAGTGGTCCGACCGGGGAGCTGTTTTTT.

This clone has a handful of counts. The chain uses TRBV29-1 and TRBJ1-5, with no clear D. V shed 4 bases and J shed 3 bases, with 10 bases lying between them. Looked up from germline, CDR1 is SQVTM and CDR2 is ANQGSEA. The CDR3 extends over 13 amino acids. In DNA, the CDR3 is TGCAGCGTTGCAGACGGGTACAATCAGCCCCAGCATTTT. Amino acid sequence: CSVADGYNQPQHF.

The CDR3 sequence: CASSHGTGTSADTQYF. As DNA, the CDR3 is TGCGCCAGCAGCCATGGTACCGGGACTAGCGCAGATACGCAGTATTTT. V is TRBV4-1 and J is TRBJ2-3; TRBD2 matches at 10 bases. This CDR3 spans 16 amino acids. Trimming took 3 bases from V and 4 from J; bases not matched to a gene: 7. The germline V gene has CDR1 MGHRA and CDR2 YSYEKL.

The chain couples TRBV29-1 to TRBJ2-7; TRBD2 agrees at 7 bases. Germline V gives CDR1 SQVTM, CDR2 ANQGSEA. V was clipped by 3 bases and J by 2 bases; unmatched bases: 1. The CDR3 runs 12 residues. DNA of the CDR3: TGCAGCGTTGAGGGGACTACCTACGAGCAGTACTTC. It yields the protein CSVEGTTYEQYF.